These 18 T cell receptor beta chains came from one sample sequenced in a study of CD8+CD57+ T cells in acquired aplastic anemia (dated by TCRdb to the late 2010s). Sequencing was carried out with an Illumina HiSeq 2000. Genomic DNA served as template for TCR beta VDJ combination and CDR3 sequence profiling. The public reads were quality trimmed at Q25 with fastp and then assembled into clones with MiXCR by TCRdb, keeping productive beta chains. Every distinct CDR3 protein forms one entry, paired with its most common genes and DNA. The sample has approximately 99,000 distinct CDR3 sequences on record, around 50% of them singletons. 30% to 40% of the sample rests with the top ten. Source material: sorted CD4+, CD8+, or CD8+CD57+ T cells (not recorded which) from PBMCs. The origin of the receptors is a human donor in good health, serving as a control.

CDR3 sequence (DNA): TGTGCCAGCAGTGATAGGAGCGGGGGGGCTTACAATGAGCAGTTCTTC. Translation gives CASSDRSGGAYNEQFF. The chain carries TRBV25-1 and TRBJ2-1; TRBD2 matches 10 bases. The CDR3 sequence is 16 residues long. The V segment lost 3 bases and the J segment 4 bases; nucleotides outside the gene matches: 6. CDR1 and CDR2 (germline): MGHDK, SYGVNS.

This clonotype was found many times. V is TRBV9 and J is TRBJ2-2, with D perhaps given as TRBD1 or TRBD2 (5 bases each). From germline, CDR1 is SGDLS and CDR2 YYNGEE. V was trimmed by 3 bases and J by 2 bases, leaving 8 bases between them. The CDR3 is made up of 14 amino acids. DNA of the CDR3: TGTGCCAGCAGCGGGGACGGAAACACCGGGGAGCTGTTTTTT. Translating gives CASSGDGNTGELFF. Filled out from reference TRBV9 and TRBJ2-2, the complete variable domain reads DSGVTQTPKHLITATGQRVTLRCSPRSGDLSVYWYQQSLDQGLQFLIQYYNGEERAKGNILERFSAQQFPDLHSELNLSSLELGDSALYFCASSGDGNTGELFFGEGSRLTVL.

This clonotype was recorded a few times. The rearrangement joins TRBV2 to TRBJ2-2; TRBD2 aligns across 12 bases. V dropped 6 bases and J dropped 5; count of bases not matched to a gene: 4. Germline CDR1 is SNHLY and CDR2 is FYNNEI. CDR3 length: 15 amino acids. CDR3 loop: CASSTSGGRTGELFF. CDR3 coding DNA: TGTGCCAGCAGCACTAGCGGGGGGAGAACCGGGGAGCTGTTTTTT.

This clonotype was observed at least ten times. The rearrangement joins TRBV9 to TRBJ2-1, with D possibly matching TRBD2 (7 bases). CDR1 is SGDLS and CDR2 is YYNGEE in the germline V gene. The germline V and J ends were trimmed by 4 bases and 9 bases, with 14 bases remaining between them. This CDR3 is built from 13 residues. CDR3 sequence (DNA): TGTGCCAGCAGCCCCCGGGGGGCTAGTGAGCAGTTCTTC. It is translated as CASSPRGASEQFF.

This sequence joins TRBV3-1 and TRBJ2-5, with D possibly matching TRBD2 (7 bases). This CDR3 has 15 residues. Germline CDR1 reads LGHDT; CDR2 reads YNNKEL (reference sequence). Trimming removed 3 bases at V and 3 bases at J, with 14 bases between. DNA for the CDR3: TGTGCCAGCAGCCATCCTGGGGGGGGCGAAGAGACCCAGTACTTC. This gives the protein CASSHPGGGEETQYF.

This clonotype was seen ten or more times. This chain connects TRBV7-2 to TRBJ1-5, with D unclear. Germline V CDR1 and CDR2: SGHTA, FQGNSA. V was pared by 6 bases and J by 3 bases, with 9 bases between. There are 13 residues in the CDR3. The CDR3 sequence: CASRESTNQPQHF. CDR3 sequence (DNA): TGTGCCAGCAGAGAATCCACCAATCAGCCCCAGCATTTT.

The rearrangement uses TRBV7-9 and TRBJ1-6; D is perhaps TRBD1 (6 bases). V was shortened by 11 bases and J by 10 bases, with 18 bases between the two germline ends. Germline-derived CDR1 and CDR2 are SEHNR and FQNEAQ (reference sequence). The CDR3 loop spans 13 amino acids. The CDR3 bases are TGTGCCCGCGAAACAGGGATGTGGTCACCCCTCCACTTT. Translated: CARETGMWSPLHF. The entire variable domain, with the rest obtained from reference TRBV7-9 and TRBJ1-6, is as follows: DTGVSQNPRHKITKRGQNVTFRCDPISEHNRLYWYRQTLGQGPEFLTYFQNEAQLEKSRLLSDRFSAERPKGSFSTLEIQRTEQGDSAMYLCARETGMWSPLHFGNGTRLTVT.

The table lists this clonotype with many counts. The chain links TRBV20-1 to TRBJ2-5; a weak D match, TRBD1 (6 bases). This CDR3 has 16 residues. V lost 3 bases and J 4 bases, leaving 21 bases between the germline ends. Germline V gene lookup returns CDR1 DFQATT and CDR2 SNEGSKA (reference sequence). The CDR3 region has the DNA TGCAGTGCTAGTGCTTTCGAGCCAGGGGAAGGAGAGACCCAGTACTTC. It is translated as CSASAFEPGEGETQYF.

V usage is TRBV29-1 and J usage is TRBJ2-1, with TRBD1 matching over 7 bases. V was clipped by 0 bases and J by 8 bases; unmatched bases: 10. This CDR3 has 15 amino acids. Germline loops: CDR1 SQVTM, CDR2 ANQGSEA. The CDR3 sequence is CSVEDDRAPRYEQFF. CDR3 nucleotide sequence: TGCAGCGTTGAAGATGACAGGGCCCCAAGGTATGAGCAGTTCTTC.

The genes are TRBV29-1 and TRBJ2-1; D not certain. The CDR3 extends over 14 amino acids. V gave up 2 bases and J gave up 1 base, with 9 bases separating them. Looked up from germline, CDR1 is SQVTM and CDR2 is ANQGSEA. CDR3 sequence: CSVELLNSYNEQFF. The CDR3 bases are TGCAGCGTTGAATTGTTGAATTCCTACAATGAGCAGTTCTTC.

This rearrangement joins TRBV5-4 to TRBJ2-3, with D uncertain. The V gene's germline CDR1 is SGHNT and CDR2 YYREEE (reference sequence). This CDR3 is 15 amino acids long. V was cut by 0 bases and J by 0 bases, with 8 bases left in between. The CDR3 nucleotides read TGTGCCAGCAGCTTGGACCGGGCTAGCACAGATACGCAGTATTTT. It yields the protein CASSLDRASTDTQYF. Full variable domain (rest looked up from reference TRBV5-4 and TRBJ2-3): ETGVTQSPTHLIKTRGQQVTLRCSSQSGHNTVSWYQQALGQGPQFIFQYYREEENGRGNFPPRFSGLQFPNYSSELNVNALELDDSALYLCASSLDRASTDTQYFGPGTRLTVL.

CDR3 amino acids: CASSCCRGGGTSPLHF. The DNA for the CDR3 is TGCGCCAGCAGCTGTTGCAGGGGCGGGGGTACTTCACCCCTCCACTTT. The chain carries TRBV5-1 and TRBJ1-6, with TRBD1 as a possible D gene (6 bases). This CDR3 is built from 16 residues. Trimming pared 3 bases from V and 9 bases from J, leaving 19 bases between. Germline values: CDR1 SGHRS, CDR2 YFSETQ.

The count of this clonotype is one. The chain carries TRBV7-2 and TRBJ2-7; D may be TRBD2 (5 bases). The V and J ends lost 7 bases and 2 bases respectively, with 15 bases between them. Germline CDR1 reads SGHTA; CDR2 reads FQGNSA. CDR3 length equals 14 residues. The CDR3 region is CASIRGSPAYEQYF. The CDR3 nucleotides are TGTGCCAGCATTCGGGGTTCTCCCGCCTACGAGCAGTACTTC.

For the CDR3, the DNA is TGCAGTGCTAGAGATGACGAAGGAGGTGAGCAGTTCTTC. Residues: CSARDDEGGEQFF. The rearrangement joins TRBV20-1 to TRBJ2-1; TRBD2 is a possible D gene (5 bases). The CDR3 length is 13 residues. The germline V gene encodes CDR1 DFQATT and CDR2 SNEGSKA (reference sequence). With 0 bases removed from V and 9 bases from J, the gap between germline ends came to 12 bases.

The chain joins TRBV2 to TRBJ1-5, with 7 bases aligning to TRBD1. The trim removed 4 bases at V and 2 bases at J, leaving 2 bases unmatched. CDR1 is SNHLY and CDR2 is FYNNEI in the germline V gene. The CDR3 has 14 amino acids. CDR3 nucleotide sequence: TGTGCCAGCAGTGGACAGGGCGGCAATCAGCCCCAGCATTTT. This translates into CASSGQGGNQPQHF. The variable domain in full, with the rest retrieved from reference TRBV2 and TRBJ1-5, is EPEVTQTPSHQVTQMGQEVILRCVPISNHLYFYWYRQILGQKVEFLVSFYNNEISEKSEIFDDQFSVERPDGSNFTLKIRSTKLEDSAMYFCASSGQGGNQPQHFGDGTRLSIL.

V usage is TRBV24-1 and J usage is TRBJ2-7, with 7 bases fitting TRBD1. Trimming removed 2 bases from V and 2 bases from J; junction bases left unmatched: 11. In germline, CDR1 is KGHDR, CDR2 SFDVKD. CDR3 length: 17 amino acids. This CDR3 reads CATSDSMTGINAYEQYF. The CDR3 bases are TGTGCCACCAGTGATTCGATGACAGGGATTAACGCCTACGAGCAGTACTTC.

The chain uses TRBV15 and TRBJ1-2; D possibly corresponds to TRBD1 (5 bases). Germline V gene lookup returns CDR1 LNHNV and CDR2 YYDKDF (reference sequence). Trimming stripped 0 bases from V and 5 bases from J, with 7 bases between. The CDR3 totals 13 residues. This chain's CDR3 is CATSRDGTYGYTF. DNA of the CDR3: TGTGCCACCAGCAGAGATGGGACTTATGGCTACACCTTC.

The chain uses TRBV19 and TRBJ1-1; TRBD1 might be the D (6 bases). The CDR3 runs to 15 residues. V lost 8 bases and J lost 4, with 20 bases in between. Germline V lookup: CDR1 LNHDA, CDR2 SQIVND (reference sequence). CDR3: CASRGNTGGRTEAFF. The CDR3 nucleotides read TGTGCCAGTCGTGGAAACACCGGGGGCCGCACTGAAGCTTTCTTT.